The T cell receptor beta chain under discussion was sequenced for a study of OX40 agonist ivuxolimab in advanced cancers. CDR1 is SGHDN, CDR2 FVKESK, per germline. This CDR3 has 16 residues. V lost 4 bases and J 0 bases, leaving 14 bases between the germline ends. Using immunoSEQ multiplex PCR, the repertoire was profiled, and TCRdb retains in-frame clones only, with some absent. The sample lists 65,000 to 70,000 clones, more than 75% occurring once. The chain employs TRBV14 and TRBJ2-3; D may be TRBD2 (6 bases). This TCR derives from an adult with an advanced solid tumor such as melanoma, head and neck, liver or kidney cancer. This specimen was CD4+ or CD8+ T cells sorted from blood, taken in a trial of the OX40 agonist ivuxolimab. CDR3: CASSRRTGGSTDTQYF. The CDR3, as DNA: TGTGCCAGCAGCCGCCGTACCGGGGGTAGCACAGATACGCAGTATTTT.